This TCR beta chain was profiled in a study of cytomegalovirus exposure and HLA in healthy donors. The primer mix had 60 Vbeta and 13 Jbeta primers. Repertoires were generated with immunoSEQ multiplex PCR, while TCRdb's copy carries only in-frame clones and drops some. The sample lists almost 200,000 clones; roughly 85% were seen once. This CDR3 is 15 amino acids long. Germline trimming cut 2 bases from V and 3 bases from J; bases unmatched to any gene: 5. The germline gives CDR1 MNHEY, CDR2 SMNVEV (reference sequence). The receptor was isolated from a woman aged 50 to 60 in good health and CMV-seronegative. Sequenced sample: PBMCs. This chain joins TRBV27 and TRBJ2-7, with TRBD2 identical over 9 bases. The CDR3 is CASSLIAGEDYEQYF. DNA for the CDR3: TGTGCCAGCAGTTTAATAGCGGGAGAAGACTACGAGCAGTACTTC.